Each of the 28 T cell receptor beta chains below was sequenced from the same sample in a study of early T cells in non-severe SARS-CoV-2 infection. One entry per CDR3 protein results from TCRdb running MiXCR on the 5' RACE reads. The sample yields over 90,000 distinct CDR3 sequences, 10% to 15% seen once. Sequencing was performed on whole blood. Receptors were obtained from an adult who was a healthcare worker with PCR-confirmed SARS-CoV-2 infection or an uninfected control (not recorded which).

This clonotype was detected ten times or more. The chain carries TRBV7-2 and TRBJ2-3; no clear D gene. Looked up from germline, CDR1 is SGHTA and CDR2 is FQGNSA. Trimming cost V 4 bases and J 4 bases, with 12 bases left between them. The length of the CDR3 is 14 residues. The CDR3 protein is CASSSGITSDTQYF. The CDR3 nucleotides read TGTGCCAGCAGCTCCGGCATCACGTCAGATACGCAGTATTTT.

The chain is built from TRBV6-5 and TRBJ2-5; 8 bases are a match to TRBD2. The CDR3 covers 13 residues. The J segment lost 4 bases and the V segment lost 7 bases, leaving 5 bases of the junction unmatched. Germline V gene data show CDR1 as MNHEY and CDR2 as SVGAGI. The CDR3 region has the DNA TGTGCCAGCACCTTGGCGGGAGGAGAGACCCAGTACTTC. Its translation: CASTLAGGETQYF.

This clonotype turned up a few times. The chain has TRBV4-1 and TRBJ1-2; D ambiguous. Trimming took off 0 bases at V and 7 bases at J, with 18 bases between the two ends. This CDR3 spans 16 amino acids. The germline V gene has CDR1 MGHRA and CDR2 YSYEKL. The CDR3 sequence is CASSQDRIGRIVGYTF. DNA for the CDR3: TGCGCCAGCAGCCAAGATCGGATAGGGCGGATAGTTGGCTACACCTTC.

This clonotype was found many times. The chain is built from TRBV7-3 and TRBJ2-1; a possible D gene is TRBD2 (7 bases). The CDR3 is 16 residues long. Germline CDR1 reads SGHTA; CDR2 reads FQGTGA. Trimming shortened V by 4 bases and J by 0 bases, and 13 bases separated the two germline ends. The CDR3 bases are TGTGCCAGCAGCTCCGGCGGGGGCCGCTCCTACAATGAGCAGTTCTTC. Its protein is CASSSGGGRSYNEQFF.

J is TRBJ2-3 and V is TRBV7-6; D remains unclear. Trimming stripped 0 bases from V and 5 bases from J, with 3 bases between. Germline CDR1 SGHVS, CDR2 FNYEAQ. CDR3 length: 12 residues. CDR3: CASSLALDTQYF. DNA of the CDR3: TGTGCCAGCAGCTTAGCGTTAGATACGCAGTATTTT. The full variable domain, its missing parts supplied by reference TRBV7-6 and TRBJ2-3, is GAGVSQSPRYKVTKRGQDVALRCDPISGHVSLYWYRQALGQGPEFLTYFNYEAQQDKSGLPNDRFSAERPEGSISTLTIQRTEQRDSAMYRCASSLALDTQYFGPGTRLTVL.

This clonotype has a count of ten or more. The J gene is TRBJ2-1, the V gene TRBV4-1; 7 bases line up with TRBD2. This CDR3 comprises 16 residues. Germline values: CDR1 MGHRA, CDR2 YSYEKL. V trimming: 1 base; J trimming: 6 bases; junction bases outside the gene matches: 9. The chain's CDR3 is CASSQGEGRQLNEQFF. Here the CDR3 DNA reads TGCGCCAGCAGCCAAGGGGAGGGACGACAACTCAATGAGCAGTTCTTC.

This clonotype was counted many times. The chain has TRBV29-1 and TRBJ2-7; D remains unclear. V was cut by 2 bases and J by 6 bases, with 11 bases left in between. The germline V gene has CDR1 SQVTM and CDR2 ANQGSEA. CDR3 length equals 12 residues. In DNA form, the CDR3 reads TGCAGCGTTGAATTCGACCCGGCCGAGCAGTACTTC. Protein sequence: CSVEFDPAEQYF.

This clonotype was seen a handful of times. The chain employs TRBV11-2 and TRBJ1-2; D unclear. The CDR3 is 13 residues long. Per germline, CDR1 SGHAT and CDR2 FQNNGV. Trimming took 0 bases from V and 2 from J, leaving 4 bases between them. The CDR3 DNA reads as TGTGCCAGCAGCTTAGAACCAAACTATGGCTACACCTTC. Protein sequence: CASSLEPNYGYTF.

This clonotype appeared many times. J is TRBJ2-7 and V is TRBV20-1; D is undetermined. V shed 0 bases and J shed 2 bases, with 8 bases lying between them. CDR1 DFQATT and CDR2 SNEGSKA come from the germline V gene (reference sequence). The CDR3 contains 13 residues. The CDR3 sequence: CSARDPDAYEQYF. The CDR3 nucleotides are TGCAGTGCTAGAGATCCGGACGCCTACGAGCAGTACTTC.

The rearrangement links TRBV28 to TRBJ1-1, with a tentative D call TRBD1 (6 bases). There are 15 residues in the CDR3. Germline V gene lookup returns CDR1 MDHEN and CDR2 SYDVKM. The V end was cut by 6 bases, the J end by 6 bases, with 20 bases between. In DNA, the CDR3 is TGTGCCAGCAGCCCCCCAACACAGGGAATTTCTGAAGCTTTCTTT. Its protein product is CASSPPTQGISEAFF.

The chain carries TRBV6-2 or TRBV6-3 and TRBJ2-7; 11 nucleotides align to TRBD2. This CDR3 has 15 amino acids. Germline V gene lookup returns CDR1 MNHEY and CDR2 SVGEGT. V shed 5 bases and J 7 bases; nucleotides not matched to a gene: 10. This CDR3 reads CASSMVAGGSLEQYF. The CDR3, as DNA: TGTGCCAGCAGTATGGTAGCGGGAGGGTCCCTGGAGCAGTACTTC.

This clonotype was counted many times. V is TRBV5-1 and J is TRBJ1-2; D ambiguous. V was shortened by 0 bases and J by 5 bases, with 11 bases between the two germline ends. The CDR3 has 14 residues. Per germline, CDR1 SGHRS and CDR2 YFSETQ. As DNA, the CDR3 is TGCGCCAGCAGCTTGGGAGGGATTTGGTATGGCTACACCTTC. It translates to CASSLGGIWYGYTF.

This clonotype was detected a few times. The chain carries TRBV28 and TRBJ2-1; 7 bases are a match to TRBD1. Looked up from germline, CDR1 is MDHEN and CDR2 is SYDVKM. The CDR3 covers 15 residues. V lost 10 bases to trimming and J lost 10 bases; unmatched junction nucleotides: 19. CDR3 residues: CATALPRPQGPEQFF. CDR3 bases: TGTGCCACCGCCTTACCGCGACCACAGGGGCCCGAGCAGTTCTTC.

This clonotype was seen ten or more times. This chain uses TRBV10-2 with TRBJ2-7, with 9 bases lining up with TRBD1. Germline-derived CDR1 and CDR2 are WSHSY and SAAADI. The ends lost 7 bases at V and 2 bases at J; junction bases unmatched: 6. CDR3 length: 14 amino acids. The CDR3 spells CASTHRDRAYEQYF. The CDR3 nucleotides read TGCGCCAGCACGCACCGGGACAGGGCCTACGAGCAGTACTTC.

This clonotype was seen a handful of times. This chain connects TRBV11-2 to TRBJ2-3; TRBD2 matches at 12 bases. This CDR3 contains 16 residues. Trimming removed 3 bases from V and 5 bases from J; junction bases left unmatched: 6. Germline values: CDR1 SGHAT, CDR2 FQNNGV. The CDR3 DNA sequence: TGTGCCAGCAGCTTTAGACTAGCGGGAGTTGAAGATACGCAGTATTTT. It translates to CASSFRLAGVEDTQYF.

In DNA form, the CDR3 reads TGTGCCAGCAGCCCTAGGGAAGCCAGCGACTATGGCTACACCTTC. Translating it yields CASSPREASDYGYTF. The chain joins TRBV11-1 to TRBJ1-2, with unresolved D. CDR3 length equals 15 residues. Germline V gives CDR1 SGHAT, CDR2 FQDESV (reference sequence). Trimming removed 5 bases at V and 3 bases at J, with 16 bases between. The variable domain in full, completed from reference TRBV11-1 and TRBJ1-2, reads EAEVAQSPRYKITEKSQAVAFWCDPISGHATLYWYRQILGQGPELLVQFQDESVVDDSQLPKDRFSAERLKGVDSTLKIQPAELGDSAMYLCASSPREASDYGYTFGSGTRLTVV.

This clonotype was seen only a few times. The chain has TRBV20-1 and TRBJ2-3; D gene ambiguous. V was clipped by 5 bases and J by 2 bases, with 14 bases between them. The germline gives CDR1 DFQATT, CDR2 SNEGSKA (reference sequence). This CDR3 region has 14 residues. Written as DNA, the CDR3 is TGCAGTGCTCCTACCGCGATCTTCACAGATACGCAGTATTTT. The encoded protein is CSAPTAIFTDTQYF.

The V and J genes are TRBV4-2 and TRBJ2-6; no definite D call. CDR1 and CDR2 from the germline V gene are LGHNA and YNFKEQ. The CDR3 spans 16 residues. V gave up 0 bases and J gave up 4 bases, with 10 bases separating them. The CDR3 nucleotides are TGTGCCAGCAGCCAAGAAACAGTTCTGGGGGCCAACGTCCTGACTTTC. It specifies CASSQETVLGANVLTF.

This clonotype has a count of ten or more. The rearrangement links TRBV12-3 or TRBV12-4 to TRBJ1-5; D unresolved. The CDR3 covers 15 residues. V was shortened by 3 bases and J by 3 bases, with 12 bases between the two germline ends. The CDR3 region has the DNA TGTGCCAGCAGTTTTAGTAGCGGAGCCAATCAGCCCCAGCATTTT. This gives the protein CASSFSSGANQPQHF.

This clonotype was counted at least ten times. V and J are TRBV27 and TRBJ2-1; TRBD1 matches 8 bases. This CDR3 comprises 13 residues. J was trimmed by 7 bases and V by 11 bases; bases with no gene match: 10. CDR1 is MNHEY and CDR2 is SMNVEV in the germline V gene (reference sequence). The CDR3 region is CAASRRGPNEQFF. In nucleotides, the CDR3 is TGTGCCGCCTCTCGCAGGGGGCCGAATGAGCAGTTCTTC.

This clonotype was observed a few times. Sequence at one end of the junction differs from germline and may be a read error. The gene calls are TRBV12-3 or TRBV12-4 and TRBJ2-3, with TRBD2 matching 7 bases. The CDR3 consists of 14 residues. CDR3 sequence (DNA): TGTGCCAGCAGTCTAGCGGACAACACAGATACGCAGTATTTT. Translating gives CASSLADNTDTQYF.

The chain joins TRBV6-1 to TRBJ2-1, with TRBD2 identical over 8 bases. The CDR3 extends over 15 amino acids. Per the germline V gene, CDR1 is MNHNS and CDR2 is SASEGT. With V trimmed by 1 base and J by 3 bases, 2 bases remained unmatched. The CDR3 DNA reads TGTGCCAGCAGTGAAGGGGGACTAGACTACAATGAGCAGTTCTTC. It yields the protein CASSEGGLDYNEQFF.

This chain connects TRBV29-1 to TRBJ2-7, with a possible D match to TRBD2 (7 bases). Per germline, CDR1 SQVTM and CDR2 ANQGSEA. The length of the CDR3 is 13 residues. V gave up 8 bases and J gave up 6 bases, with 20 bases separating them. The CDR3 spells CSTEAGEGSEQYF. The CDR3 coding sequence is TGCAGCACCGAGGCAGGGGAGGGCAGCGAGCAGTACTTC.

This clonotype was counted many times. CDR3 nucleotide sequence: TGTGCCAGCAGCTTAGGGACTAGCGGATCATACGGGGAGCTGTTTTTT. Protein sequence: CASSLGTSGSYGELFF. The chain links TRBV7-2 to TRBJ2-2, with TRBD2 identical over 10 bases. This CDR3 is 16 amino acids long. The V and J ends lost 1 base and 7 bases, in that order; junction bases with no gene match: 6. Germline CDR1 SGHTA, CDR2 FQGNSA. Full variable domain (remainder filled in from reference TRBV7-2 and TRBJ2-2): GAGVSQSPSNKVTEKGKDVELRCDPISGHTALYWYRQSLGQGLEFLIYFQGNSAPDKSGLPSDRFSAERTGGSVSTLTIQRTQQEDSAVYLCASSLGTSGSYGELFFGEGSRLTVL.

This clonotype came up many times. The chain employs TRBV4-2 and TRBJ2-2; D remains unclear. From germline, CDR1 is LGHNA and CDR2 YNFKEQ. V was clipped by 1 base and J by 2 bases, with 8 bases between them. The CDR3 spans 15 residues. In DNA, the CDR3 is TGTGCCAGCAGCCAAGCGCGCGGAAACACCGGGGAGCTGTTTTTT. Encoded protein: CASSQARGNTGELFF.

Concerning this clonotype itself: Just one base apart from a much larger clone, this may be a read error. The chain couples TRBV20-1 to TRBJ2-1; D perhaps matches TRBD1 (6 bases). V shed 1 base and J shed 9 bases, with 7 bases lying between them. This CDR3 contains 11 residues. CDR1 DFQATT and CDR2 SNEGSKA come from the germline V gene (reference sequence). DNA of the CDR3: TGCAGTGCTAGAGCGGACAGTGAGCAGTTCTTC. Translated, it gives CSARADSEQFF.

This clonotype was recorded at least ten times. The chain's CDR3 is CASSSVGVGAKGPLHF. In nucleotides, the CDR3 is TGTGCCAGCAGCTCCGTCGGGGTGGGGGCGAAGGGACCCCTCCACTTT. The chain carries TRBV6-5 and TRBJ1-6; TRBD1 might be the D (6 bases). This CDR3 contains 16 residues. Germline V CDR1 and CDR2: MNHEY, SVGAGI. V lost 6 bases to trimming and J lost 12 bases, with 24 bases between them.

The chain joins TRBV28 to TRBJ2-3; TRBD1 aligns across 8 bases. Germline V gene sequence: CDR1 MDHEN, CDR2 SYDVKM. Trimming at V came to 5 bases and at J to 6 bases, leaving 7 bases not matched to a gene. The CDR3 is made up of 14 amino acids. CDR3 loop: CASSLDRAGDTQYF. DNA of the CDR3: TGTGCCAGCAGTCTGGACAGGGCAGGCGATACGCAGTATTTT.